The source of this T cell receptor (beta chain) is a study of cytomegalovirus exposure and HLA in healthy donors. PCR used 60 Vbeta primers and 13 Jbeta primers. The assay was immunoSEQ multiplex PCR, and TCRdb's table has in-frame clones only and misses some. The sample includes about 210,000 clones. Germline lookup yields CDR1 SGHRS and CDR2 YFSETQ. The CDR3 is 13 residues long. V lost 4 bases to trimming and J lost 3 bases, with 10 bases between them. The sequence was collected from a woman aged 25-40 years in good health and CMV-seropositive. The source material was PBMCs. The chain couples TRBV5-1 to TRBJ2-5; D is ambiguous. In DNA, the CDR3 is TGCGCCAGCAGCCTGATTCAGGAAGAGACCCAGTACTTC. It is translated as CASSLIQEETQYF.